These 21 T cell receptor beta chains were sequenced from one sample in a study of T cells in Graves' hyperthyroidism and ophthalmopathy. TCR beta CDR3 sequences were amplified from RNA transcripts. Primed by the HTBI set, a first-round RT-PCR was run on the TCR CDR3. TCRdb redid the calling of the multiplex PCR reads with MiXCR, one entry per CDR3 protein. Here the sample spans about 420,000 distinct CDR3 sequences, around 13% being singletons. Sequences were obtained from blood. These receptors were obtained from a woman aged 18 to 35 with Graves' hyperthyroidism.

This clonotype showed up just a few times. The rearrangement links TRBV7-2 to TRBJ1-3; no clear D. Trimming took off 3 bases at V and 0 bases at J, with 9 bases between the two ends. The CDR3 contains 15 residues. The V gene's germline CDR1 is SGHTA and CDR2 FQGNSA. In DNA form, the CDR3 reads TGTGCCAGCAGCTTCGTAGAGGGCTCTGGAAACACCATATATTTT. This sequence encodes CASSFVEGSGNTIYF.

There are a few counts of this clonotype. The gene calls are TRBV19 and TRBJ1-3, with D possibly being TRBD1 (5 bases). Between the trimmed V and J ends, which lost 6 bases and 1 base, there was a span of 13 bases. Germline assignment: CDR1 LNHDA and CDR2 SQIVND (reference sequence). This CDR3 is 15 amino acids long. CDR3 residues: CASRKGTSSGNTIYF. The CDR3 DNA sequence: TGTGCCAGTAGGAAAGGGACCTCATCTGGAAACACCATATATTTT.

Remarks on this clonotype: A much larger clone is a single base away; this may be a read error. V and J are TRBV20-1 and TRBJ2-7; a weak D match, TRBD2 (5 bases). V was shortened by 0 bases and J by 0 bases, with 18 bases between the two germline ends. CDR3 length: 17 amino acids. Germline CDR1 and CDR2: DFQATT and SNEGSKA (reference sequence). CDR3 sequence: CSARDRRADSSSYEQYF. The CDR3 nucleotides are TGCAGTGCTAGAGATCGTCGGGCGGACTCTTCCTCCTACGAGCAGTACTTC.

This clonotype was detected many times. In DNA, the CDR3 is TGTGCCAGCAGCTCTAGCGGGAGGCTGTCAGATACGCAGTATTTT. Encoded protein: CASSSSGRLSDTQYF. The V gene is TRBV7-3, the J gene TRBJ2-3, with 11 bases lining up with TRBD2. The length of the CDR3 is 15 residues. V dropped 4 bases and J dropped 4; count of bases not matched to a gene: 4. CDR1 is SGHTA and CDR2 is FQGTGA in the germline V gene.

This clonotype was picked up many times. The rearrangement joins TRBV20-1 to TRBJ1-1; 9 nucleotides line up with TRBD1. CDR3 length equals 14 residues. V lost 1 base, J lost 4 bases, and 4 bases stayed unmatched. Germline V lookup: CDR1 DFQATT, CDR2 SNEGSKA (reference sequence). The CDR3, as DNA: TGCAGTGCTAGAGCCGGACAGGGGCCCACTGAAGCTTTCTTT. Its translation: CSARAGQGPTEAFF.

This clonotype was recorded many times. The J gene is TRBJ2-1, the V gene TRBV7-9; possibly TRBD1 for D (6 bases). V gave up 1 base and J gave up 8 bases, with 15 bases separating them. The CDR3 runs 15 residues. Germline V CDR1 and CDR2: SEHNR, FQNEAQ (reference sequence). CDR3 bases: TGTGCCAGCAGCTTAGTAGGACAGAGTAGGGATGAGCAGTTCTTC. It translates to CASSLVGQSRDEQFF.

The chain joins TRBV15 to TRBJ1-1; no clear D gene. Germline CDR1 reads LNHNV; CDR2 reads YYDKDF (reference sequence). The ends were cut back, 0 bases at V and 6 bases at J, with 17 bases in the middle. The CDR3 runs 16 residues. The CDR3 DNA sequence: TGTGCCACCAGCAGAGAGTCCGCCAATTTAATGTCTGAAGCTTTCTTT. Protein sequence: CATSRESANLMSEAFF.

Ten or more counts support this clonotype. The V and J genes are TRBV11-2 and TRBJ1-1; no clear D. Germline V lookup: CDR1 SGHAT, CDR2 FQNNGV. The CDR3 spans 16 residues. V gave up 1 base and J gave up 5 bases, with 17 bases separating them. CDR3 sequence: CASSLVGSSLGTEAFF. Here the CDR3 DNA reads TGTGCCAGCAGCTTAGTTGGCAGTTCTTTGGGAACTGAAGCTTTCTTT.

This clonotype came up many times. This chain connects TRBV30 to TRBJ2-7, with D possibly matching TRBD2 (5 bases). The V and J ends lost 5 bases and 0 bases respectively, with 14 bases between them. The CDR3 has 14 amino acids. Germline V gene sequence: CDR1 GTSNPN, CDR2 SVGIG (reference sequence). CDR3 DNA sequence: TGTGCCTGGGAGAGAGGGCGCCCCTCCTACGAGCAGTACTTC. Its protein is CAWERGRPSYEQYF.

This clonotype occurred a few times. The chain uses TRBV29-1 and TRBJ1-4; D possibly corresponds to TRBD1 (5 bases). The V gene's germline CDR1 is SQVTM and CDR2 ANQGSEA. The V and J ends lost 4 bases and 5 bases respectively, with 11 bases between them. The CDR3 totals 13 residues. As DNA, the CDR3 is TGCAGCGTTGGGGTTGGGGGGAATGAAAAACTGTTTTTT. Protein product: CSVGVGGNEKLFF.

This chain joins TRBV19 and TRBJ2-1; 8 bases match TRBD2. With 6 bases clipped from V and 4 bases from J, the junction kept 8 bases outside the gene matches. In germline, CDR1 is LNHDA, CDR2 SQIVND (reference sequence). The CDR3 loop spans 15 amino acids. In nucleotides, the CDR3 is TGTGCCAGTAGGCGAGGAGCGGGGGTGTACAATGAGCAGTTCTTC. It is translated as CASRRGAGVYNEQFF.

There are many counts of this clonotype. The chain has TRBV11-3 and TRBJ1-4; D possibly corresponds to TRBD1 (6 bases). CDR1 SGHNT and CDR2 YENEEA come from the germline V gene. The germline V and J ends were trimmed by 0 bases and 0 bases, with 11 bases remaining between them. The CDR3 runs to 17 residues. The CDR3 nucleotides are TGTGCCAGCAGCTTAGATATGGAGGGGGCAACTAATGAAAAACTGTTTTTT. It yields the protein CASSLDMEGATNEKLFF.

The rearrangement joins TRBV14 to TRBJ1-3; D is unresolved. This CDR3 is built from 13 residues. The germline V gene has CDR1 SGHDN and CDR2 FVKESK. Trimming removed 2 bases at V and 3 bases at J, with 5 bases between. The CDR3 sequence: CASSQLGGNTIYF. CDR3 sequence (DNA): TGTGCCAGCAGCCAATTAGGTGGAAACACCATATATTTT.

This chain connects TRBV12-3 or TRBV12-4 to TRBJ2-2; unclear D gene. Trimming pared 3 bases from V and 6 bases from J, leaving 5 bases between. The CDR3 is made up of 12 amino acids. The CDR3 region has the DNA TGTGCCAGCAGTTTTTTCTCCGGGGAGCTGTTTTTT. It encodes CASSFFSGELFF.

Worth noting for this clonotype: One end of the junction is discordant with germline, which a read error may explain. V is TRBV7-2 and J is TRBJ2-7; a weak D match, TRBD2 (5 bases). CDR3 length equals 15 residues. Per germline, CDR1 SGHTA and CDR2 FQGNSA. CDR3 coding DNA: TGCGCCAGCAGCCAAGGGAGTCAGCCATCCTACGAGCAGTACTTC. This encodes CASSQGSQPSYEQYF.

This clonotype was recorded a few times. The CDR3 spells CASSYQTGPETQYF. As DNA, the CDR3 is TGCGCCAGCAGCTACCAAACCGGCCCGGAGACCCAGTACTTC. The gene calls are TRBV4-1 and TRBJ2-5, with D unclear. The CDR3 loop spans 14 amino acids. Germline V gives CDR1 MGHRA, CDR2 YSYEKL. V was trimmed by 5 bases and J by 5 bases, leaving 15 bases between them.

In its sample, this clonotype was seen many times. This rearrangement joins TRBV12-3 or TRBV12-4 to TRBJ1-2, with 7 bases fitting TRBD1. V gave up 2 bases and J gave up 4 bases; unmatched junction bases: 1. CDR3 length: 13 amino acids. The CDR3 loop reads CASSLRTGYGYTF. CDR3 DNA sequence: TGTGCCAGCAGTTTAAGGACAGGCTATGGCTACACCTTC.

The chain employs TRBV2 and TRBJ2-1; D ambiguous. The CDR3 spans 14 residues. Germline lookup yields CDR1 SNHLY and CDR2 FYNNEI. V was cut by 5 bases and J by 4 bases, with 12 bases left in between. The CDR3 DNA sequence: TGTGCCAGCAGTACCCGCAGAGATTACAATGAGCAGTTCTTC. It codes for CASSTRRDYNEQFF.

This clonotype was counted at least ten times. The rearrangement links TRBV4-1 to TRBJ2-5; 7 bases line up with TRBD2. CDR1 and CDR2 (germline): MGHRA, YSYEKL. The ends lost 1 base at V and 5 bases at J; junction bases unmatched: 7. The CDR3 is 15 amino acids. The DNA for the CDR3 is TGCGCCAGCAGCCAAGGTTACGCGGGAGCTGAGACCCAGTACTTC. Translated: CASSQGYAGAETQYF.

This chain joins TRBV14 and TRBJ2-2, with TRBD1 as a possible D gene (6 bases). Deletions cut 2 bases from V and 5 bases from J, with 9 bases between. This CDR3 region has 14 residues. From germline, CDR1 is SGHDN and CDR2 FVKESK. The chain's CDR3 is CASSQRTGTGELFF. DNA for the CDR3: TGTGCCAGCAGCCAAAGAACAGGGACCGGGGAGCTGTTTTTT.

This clonotype was counted ten times or more. The chain employs TRBV2 and TRBJ2-3, with 9 bases lining up with TRBD1. V was pared by 3 bases and J by 6 bases, with 19 bases of the junction left unmatched. Germline CDR1 and CDR2: SNHLY and FYNNEI. This CDR3 has 19 amino acids. CDR3 sequence: CASSERDRVVGTHRDTQYF. Written as DNA, the CDR3 is TGTGCCAGCAGTGAGCGGGACAGGGTGGTAGGGACACACAGGGATACGCAGTATTTT.